The T cell receptor (beta chain) described here comes from a study of T cells in Graves' hyperthyroidism and ophthalmopathy. Study-level background: Peripheral blood sampling occurred at initial diagnosis, before any treatment.

Authors of the study amplified TCR beta CDR3 regions from RNA transcripts. RT-PCR in the first round (using the HTBI primer set) targeted the TCR CDR3. From the multiplex PCR reads, TCRdb called clonotypes with MiXCR, one entry per CDR3 protein. This table holds over 550,000 distinct CDR3 sequences, over 15% found once. This clonotype has at least ten counts. Clinical symptoms, serum thyroxine and TRAb, thyroid ultrasound and orbital computed tomography were used for the diagnoses. More than 8 ml fresh peripheral blood yielded the PBMCs. V trimming: 1 base; J trimming: 1 base; junction bases outside the gene matches: 5. CDR3 length: 15 amino acids. Germline V gene sequence: CDR1 SGHRS, CDR2 YFSETQ.

This TCR was recovered from a woman aged 18 to 35 with Graves' hyperthyroidism. Sequencing was performed on blood. J is TRBJ2-7 and V is TRBV5-1; the match to TRBD2 covers 7 bases. CDR3 in amino acids: CASSLRQGGSYEQYF. The CDR3 DNA follows: TGCGCCAGCAGCTTGAGGCAGGGAGGGTCCTACGAGCAGTACTTC.